Sequencing of this T cell receptor (beta chain) was carried out in a study of cytomegalovirus exposure and HLA in healthy donors. Broader study findings: By HLA locus, TCR association rates varied in a later analysis, with DRB1 showing the most and HLA-C the fewest.

To note about this clone: Its antigen is not identified.

The germline V and J ends were trimmed by 11 bases and 5 bases, with 21 bases remaining between them. This CDR3 has 15 amino acids. Germline values: CDR1 SEHNR, CDR2 FQNEAQ (reference sequence). PCR primers comprised 60 Vbeta and 13 Jbeta primers. Profiling relied on immunoSEQ multiplex PCR, and the TCRdb table lists in-frame clones only, not all of them. Found here are 92,000 or so clones, 55% to 70% of them singletons; the top ten hold roughly 21%. The sequencing input was PBMCs. This receptor was taken from a woman in her forties or fifties in good health and CMV-seropositive. V gene TRBV7-9 combines with J gene TRBJ2-2; D perhaps matches TRBD2 (6 bases). CDR3 coding DNA: TGTGCCGTACCTAGGCCGGGACTTAATACCGGGGAGCTGTTTTTT. It specifies CAVPRPGLNTGELFF.